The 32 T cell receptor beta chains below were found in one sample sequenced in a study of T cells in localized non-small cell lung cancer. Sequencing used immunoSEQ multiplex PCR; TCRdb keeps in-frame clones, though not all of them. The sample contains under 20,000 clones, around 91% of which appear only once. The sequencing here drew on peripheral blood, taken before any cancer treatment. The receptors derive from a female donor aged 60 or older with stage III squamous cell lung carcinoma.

The chain's CDR3 is CASSLSQNNYGYTF. CDR3 nucleotide sequence: TGTGCCAGCAGCTTAAGCCAGAATAACTATGGCTACACCTTC. The V gene is TRBV7-9, the J gene TRBJ1-2; D ambiguous. The CDR3 spans 14 residues. Trimming took off 2 bases at V and 1 base at J, with 8 bases between the two ends. Germline CDR1 and CDR2: SEHNR and FQNEAQ (reference sequence).

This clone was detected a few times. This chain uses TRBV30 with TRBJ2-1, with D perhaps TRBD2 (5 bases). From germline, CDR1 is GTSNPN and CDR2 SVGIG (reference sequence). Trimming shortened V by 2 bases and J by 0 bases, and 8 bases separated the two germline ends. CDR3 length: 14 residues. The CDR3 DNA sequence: TGTGCCTGGAGTAAGCGGATCTCCTACAATGAGCAGTTCTTC. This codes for CAWSKRISYNEQFF.

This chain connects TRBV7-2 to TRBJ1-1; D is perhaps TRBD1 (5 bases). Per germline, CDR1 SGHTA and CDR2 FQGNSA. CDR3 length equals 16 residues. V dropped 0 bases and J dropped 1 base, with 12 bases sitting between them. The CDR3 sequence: CASSLAPQGANTEAFF. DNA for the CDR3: TGTGCCAGCAGCTTAGCCCCTCAGGGTGCGAACACTGAAGCTTTCTTT.

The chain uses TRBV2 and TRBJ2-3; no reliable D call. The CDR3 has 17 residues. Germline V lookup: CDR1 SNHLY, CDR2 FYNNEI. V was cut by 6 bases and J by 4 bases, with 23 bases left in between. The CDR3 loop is CASRRTLRNDVSDTQYF. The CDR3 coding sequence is TGTGCCAGCAGGCGGACCCTCCGGAACGACGTCTCAGATACGCAGTATTTT.

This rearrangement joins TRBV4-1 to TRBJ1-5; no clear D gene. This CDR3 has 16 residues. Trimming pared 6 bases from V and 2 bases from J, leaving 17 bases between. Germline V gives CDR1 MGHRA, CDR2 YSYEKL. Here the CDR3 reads CASSPLPSIGNQPQHF. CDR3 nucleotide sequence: TGCGCCAGCAGTCCACTTCCCTCTATTGGCAATCAGCCCCAGCATTTT.

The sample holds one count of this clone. The CDR3 sequence is CASSLGPTNIQYF. CDR3 DNA: TGTGCCAGCAGCTTAGGCCCGACAAACATTCAGTACTTC. V and J are TRBV7-2 and TRBJ2-4; D gene ambiguous. Trimming removed 1 base at V and 6 bases at J, with 7 bases between. The CDR3 loop spans 13 amino acids. Germline V CDR1 and CDR2: SGHTA, FQGNSA.

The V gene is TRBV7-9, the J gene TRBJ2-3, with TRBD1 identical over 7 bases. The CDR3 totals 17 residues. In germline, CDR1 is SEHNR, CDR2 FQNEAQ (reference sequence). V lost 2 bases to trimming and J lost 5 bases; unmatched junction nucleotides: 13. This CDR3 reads CASSLKPLSGGGDTQYF. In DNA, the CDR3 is TGTGCCAGCAGCTTAAAGCCCTTGTCAGGGGGTGGAGATACGCAGTATTTT.

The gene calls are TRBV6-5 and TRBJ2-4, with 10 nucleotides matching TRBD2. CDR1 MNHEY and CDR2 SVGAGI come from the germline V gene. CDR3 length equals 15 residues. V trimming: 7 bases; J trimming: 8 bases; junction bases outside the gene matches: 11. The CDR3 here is CASKAGGLGIDIQYF. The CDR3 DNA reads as TGTGCCAGCAAAGCGGGAGGGCTTGGGATCGACATTCAGTACTTC.

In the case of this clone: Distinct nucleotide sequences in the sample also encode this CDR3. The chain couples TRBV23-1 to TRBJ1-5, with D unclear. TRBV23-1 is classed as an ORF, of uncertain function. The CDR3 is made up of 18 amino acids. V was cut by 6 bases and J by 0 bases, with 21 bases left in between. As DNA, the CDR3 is TGCGCCAGCAGCCGTATCAATGGTGCAATTTATAGCAATCAGCCCCAGCATTTT. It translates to CASSRINGAIYSNQPQHF.

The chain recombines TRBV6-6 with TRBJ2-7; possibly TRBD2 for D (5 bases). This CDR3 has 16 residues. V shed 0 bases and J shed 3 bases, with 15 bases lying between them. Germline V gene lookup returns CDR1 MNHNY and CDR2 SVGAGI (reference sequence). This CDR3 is CASSYSTGNLNYEQYF. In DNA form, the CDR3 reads TGTGCCAGCAGTTACTCAACGGGGAACCTGAACTACGAGCAGTACTTC.

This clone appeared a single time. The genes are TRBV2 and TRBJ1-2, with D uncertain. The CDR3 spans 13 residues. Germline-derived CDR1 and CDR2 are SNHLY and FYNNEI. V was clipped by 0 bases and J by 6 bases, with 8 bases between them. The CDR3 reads CASSEAFQDGYTF. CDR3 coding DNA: TGTGCCAGCAGTGAAGCGTTCCAGGATGGCTACACCTTC.

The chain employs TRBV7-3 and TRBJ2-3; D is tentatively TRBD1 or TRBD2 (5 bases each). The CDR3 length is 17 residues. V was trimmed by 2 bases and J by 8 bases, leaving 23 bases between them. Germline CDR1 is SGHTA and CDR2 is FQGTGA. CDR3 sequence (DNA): TGTGCCAGCAGCTTAGGGGTAGGGGACGTAGGTGTAATTACGCAGTATTTT. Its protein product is CASSLGVGDVGVITQYF.

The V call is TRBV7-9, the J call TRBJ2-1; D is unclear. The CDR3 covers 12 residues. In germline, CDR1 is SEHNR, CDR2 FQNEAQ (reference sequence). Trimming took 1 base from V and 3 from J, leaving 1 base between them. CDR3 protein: CASSLGYNEQFF. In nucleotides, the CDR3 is TGTGCCAGCAGCTTAGGCTACAATGAGCAGTTCTTC.

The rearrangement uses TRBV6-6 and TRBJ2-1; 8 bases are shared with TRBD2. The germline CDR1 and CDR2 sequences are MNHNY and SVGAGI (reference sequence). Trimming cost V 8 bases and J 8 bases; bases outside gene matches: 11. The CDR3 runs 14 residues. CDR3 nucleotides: TGTGCCAGCTTCCGGGGGGGCCGGTTGGATGAGCAGTTCTTC. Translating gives CASFRGGRLDEQFF.

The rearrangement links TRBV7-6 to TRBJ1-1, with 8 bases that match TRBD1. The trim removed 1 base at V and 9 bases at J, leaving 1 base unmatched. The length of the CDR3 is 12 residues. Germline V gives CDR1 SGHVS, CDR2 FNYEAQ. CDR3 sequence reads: CASSLGTGKAFF. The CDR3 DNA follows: TGTGCCAGCAGCTTAGGGACAGGGAAAGCTTTCTTT.

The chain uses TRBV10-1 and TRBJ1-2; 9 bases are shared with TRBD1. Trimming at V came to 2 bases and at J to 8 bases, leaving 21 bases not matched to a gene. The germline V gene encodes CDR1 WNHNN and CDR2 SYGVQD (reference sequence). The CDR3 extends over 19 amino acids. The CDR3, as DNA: TGCGCCAGCAGTGAGGAACTAGGGGGGTCCGGGACAGGGATTCGGGGCTACACCTTC. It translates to CASSEELGGSGTGIRGYTF.

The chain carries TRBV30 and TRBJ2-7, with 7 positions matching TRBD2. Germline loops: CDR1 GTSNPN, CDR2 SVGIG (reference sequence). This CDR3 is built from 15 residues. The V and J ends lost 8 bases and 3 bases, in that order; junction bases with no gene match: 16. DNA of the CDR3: TGTGCCCTAAGGTCCCCCGGGACTACAATCTACGAGCAGTACTTC. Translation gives CALRSPGTTIYEQYF.

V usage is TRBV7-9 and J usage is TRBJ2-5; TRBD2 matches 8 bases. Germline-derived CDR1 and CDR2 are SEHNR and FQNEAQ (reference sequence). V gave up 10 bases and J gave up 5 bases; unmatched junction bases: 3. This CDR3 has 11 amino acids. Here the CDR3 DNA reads TGTGCCATAGCGGGATTGGAGACCCAGTACTTC. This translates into CAIAGLETQYF.

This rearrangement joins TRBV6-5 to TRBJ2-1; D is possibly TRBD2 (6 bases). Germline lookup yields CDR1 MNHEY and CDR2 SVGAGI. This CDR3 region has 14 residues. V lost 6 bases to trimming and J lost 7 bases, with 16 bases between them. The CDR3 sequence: CASRAPGTWNEQFF. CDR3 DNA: TGTGCCAGCAGGGCCCCCGGGACTTGGAATGAGCAGTTCTTC.

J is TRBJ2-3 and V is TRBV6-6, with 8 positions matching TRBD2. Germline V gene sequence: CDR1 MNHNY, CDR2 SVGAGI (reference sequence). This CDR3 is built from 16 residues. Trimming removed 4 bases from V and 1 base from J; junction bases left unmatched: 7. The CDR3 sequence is CASSSRGGSRTDTQYF. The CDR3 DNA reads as TGTGCCAGCAGTTCCCGGGGGGGGAGCCGCACAGATACGCAGTATTTT.

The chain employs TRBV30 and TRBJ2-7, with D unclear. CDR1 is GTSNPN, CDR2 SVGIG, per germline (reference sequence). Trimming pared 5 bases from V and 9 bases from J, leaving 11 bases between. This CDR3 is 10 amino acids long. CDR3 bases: TGTGCCTGGGGGCCCGACGGGCAGTACTTC. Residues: CAWGPDGQYF.

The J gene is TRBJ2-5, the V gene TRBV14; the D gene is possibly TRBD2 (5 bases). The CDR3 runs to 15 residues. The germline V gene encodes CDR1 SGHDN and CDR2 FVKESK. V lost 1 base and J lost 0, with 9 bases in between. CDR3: CASSQGRAYQETQYF. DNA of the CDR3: TGTGCCAGCAGCCAAGGGCGGGCGTACCAAGAGACCCAGTACTTC.

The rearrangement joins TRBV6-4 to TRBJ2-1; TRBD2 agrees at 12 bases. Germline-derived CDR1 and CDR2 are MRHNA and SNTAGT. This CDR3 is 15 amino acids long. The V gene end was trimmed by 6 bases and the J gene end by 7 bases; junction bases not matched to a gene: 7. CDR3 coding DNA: TGTGCCAGCAGCACCCTAGCGGGGGGGCGAAATGAGCAGTTCTTC. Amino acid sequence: CASSTLAGGRNEQFF.

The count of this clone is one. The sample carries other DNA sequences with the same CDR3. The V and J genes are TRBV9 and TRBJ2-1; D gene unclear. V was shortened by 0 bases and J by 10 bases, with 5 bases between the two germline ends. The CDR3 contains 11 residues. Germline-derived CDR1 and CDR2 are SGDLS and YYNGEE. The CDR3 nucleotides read TGTGCCAGCAGCGTAGCTTCGGAGCAGTTCTTC. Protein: CASSVASEQFF. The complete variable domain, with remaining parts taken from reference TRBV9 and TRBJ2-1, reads DSGVTQTPKHLITATGQRVTLRCSPRSGDLSVYWYQQSLDQGLQFLIQYYNGEERAKGNILERFSAQQFPDLHSELNLSSLELGDSALYFCASSVASEQFFGPGTRLTVL.

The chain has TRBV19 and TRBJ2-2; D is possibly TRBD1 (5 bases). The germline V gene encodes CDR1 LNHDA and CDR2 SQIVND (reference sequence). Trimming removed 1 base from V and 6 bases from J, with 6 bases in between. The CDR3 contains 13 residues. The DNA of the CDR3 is TGTGCCAGTAGTATAGGGGGCCCCGGGGAGCTGTTTTTT. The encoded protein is CASSIGGPGELFF.

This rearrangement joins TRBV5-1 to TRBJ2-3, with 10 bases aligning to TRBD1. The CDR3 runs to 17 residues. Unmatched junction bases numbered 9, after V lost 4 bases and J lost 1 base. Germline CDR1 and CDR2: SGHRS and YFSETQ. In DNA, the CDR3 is TGCGCCAGCAGCCCGAGACAGGGGGCCGGTGGCACAGATACGCAGTATTTT. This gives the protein CASSPRQGAGGTDTQYF.

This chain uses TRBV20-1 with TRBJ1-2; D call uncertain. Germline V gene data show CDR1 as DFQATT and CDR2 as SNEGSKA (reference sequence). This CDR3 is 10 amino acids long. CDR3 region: CSAWGFGYTF. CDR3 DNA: TGCAGCGCCTGGGGATTTGGCTACACCTTC.

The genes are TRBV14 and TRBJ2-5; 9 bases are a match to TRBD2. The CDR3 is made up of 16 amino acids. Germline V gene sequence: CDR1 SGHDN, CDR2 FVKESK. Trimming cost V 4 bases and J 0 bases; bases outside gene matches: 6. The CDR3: CASSRREGRYQETQYF. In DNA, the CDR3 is TGTGCCAGCAGCCGGCGGGAGGGGAGATACCAAGAGACCCAGTACTTC.

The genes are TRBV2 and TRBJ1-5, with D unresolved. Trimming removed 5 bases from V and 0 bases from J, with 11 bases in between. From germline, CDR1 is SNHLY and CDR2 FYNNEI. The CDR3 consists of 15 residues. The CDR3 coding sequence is TGTGCCAGCAGTTTTACACAATATAGCAATCAGCCCCAGCATTTT. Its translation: CASSFTQYSNQPQHF.

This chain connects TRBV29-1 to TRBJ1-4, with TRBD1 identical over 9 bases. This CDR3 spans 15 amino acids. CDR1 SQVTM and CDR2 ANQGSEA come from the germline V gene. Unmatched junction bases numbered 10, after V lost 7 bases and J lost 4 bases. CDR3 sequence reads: CSAGGPGQGNEKLFF. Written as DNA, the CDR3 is TGCAGCGCTGGGGGACCGGGACAGGGTAATGAAAAACTGTTTTTT.

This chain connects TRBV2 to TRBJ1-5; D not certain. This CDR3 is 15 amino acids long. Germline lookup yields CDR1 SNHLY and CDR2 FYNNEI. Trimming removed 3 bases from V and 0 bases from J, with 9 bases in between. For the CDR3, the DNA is TGTGCCAGCAGTGAGGGAAGTTTTAGCAATCAGCCCCAGCATTTT. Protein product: CASSEGSFSNQPQHF.

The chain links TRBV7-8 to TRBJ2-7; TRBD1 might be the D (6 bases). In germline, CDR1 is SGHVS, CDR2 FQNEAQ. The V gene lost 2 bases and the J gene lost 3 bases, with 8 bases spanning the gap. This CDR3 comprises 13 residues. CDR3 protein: CASSLRDNYEQYF. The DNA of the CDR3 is TGTGCCAGCAGCTTAAGGGACAACTACGAGCAGTACTTC.